This TCR beta chain came from a study of response to subunit inactivated influenza vaccine. TCRdb used MiXCR to reprocess the RT-PCR reads, holding one entry per CDR3 protein. The profile shows about 570,000 distinct CDR3 sequences, about 11% of them singletons. The sample holds a few counts of this clonotype. Unmatched junction bases numbered 13, after V lost 8 bases and J lost 0 bases. Germline loops: CDR1 SQVTM, CDR2 ANQGSEA. The CDR3 runs 16 residues. This sample also belongs to another study, concerning T cells expressing NK-cell markers. That report adds: UMIs accompanied the 5'RACE template switching by which TCR beta cDNA was made. In five or six donors, dominant NKG2C+ clonotypes were roughly 1.0-8% of CD8+ T cells.

This chain joins TRBV29-1 and TRBJ2-3; 8 bases are a match to TRBD2. The material was PBMCs from blood, obtained on the day of vaccination. The clonotype comes from a man in his forties or fifties who received an inactivated influenza vaccine. The CDR3 DNA follows: TGCAGCTCCCGTAGCGGGGCGGGCCCTAGCACAGATACGCAGTATTTT. Protein: CSSRSGAGPSTDTQYF.